Included here is one TCR beta chain sequence, with context. No antigen is known for it. The data originate from a study of T cell responses to AZD1222 COVID-19 vaccine. Findings and limits, study-wide: It was only five to seven AZD1222 recipients who were seropositive at baseline.

The table came from immunoSEQ multiplex PCR; TCRdb's copy has only in-frame clones and leaves some out. The repertoire includes about 93,000 clones, 75% to 90% of them detected once, and 2.5% sits in the top ten. The input for sequencing was peripheral blood, taken 28 days after the second AZD1222 dose. This sequence originates from an adult who received the AZD1222 COVID-19 vaccine.

Here the CDR3 DNA reads TGCGCCAGCAGCTCCGGACAGGGGGGTATAGGAGCTTTCTTT. Its translation: CASSSGQGGIGAFF. The genes are TRBV5-1 and TRBJ1-1; TRBD1 agrees at 10 bases. Unmatched junction bases numbered 9, after V lost 3 bases and J lost 10 bases. The germline V gene encodes CDR1 SGHRS and CDR2 YFSETQ. The CDR3 covers 14 residues.